This T cell receptor (beta chain) stems from a study of glioma-infiltrating T cells. Trimming removed 2 bases at V and 5 bases at J, with 9 bases between. This CDR3 spans 13 amino acids. The germline CDR1 and CDR2 sequences are LGHNA and YSLEER. TCR alpha and beta CDR3 regions were amplified from RNA using iRepertoire nested multiplex PCR. TCRdb used MiXCR to reprocess the multiplex PCR reads, holding one entry per CDR3 protein. The data hold over 80,000 distinct CDR3 sequences, with around 42% observed a single time. The rearrangement uses TRBV4-3 and TRBJ1-1; no clear D. Sequencing was performed on glioma tissue, nonneoplastic brain tissue, or PBMCs (not recorded which). This receptor was obtained from a human donor with low-grade glioma or glioblastoma, undergoing nonglioma brain surgery, or in good health (not recorded which). DNA of the CDR3: TGCGCCAGCAGCCAACAGGAGTGTACTGAAGCTTTCTTT. It encodes CASSQQECTEAFF.